The rows below give T cell receptor beta chains drawn from one sample of a study of blood T cell repertoires in COVID-19. TCRdb's copy holds only in-frame clones and misses some; the assay was immunoSEQ multiplex PCR. The table lists about 230,000 clones, roughly 84% of them singletons, with about 0.91% in the top ten. The sample consisted of peripheral blood. All receptors come from a middle-aged man with acute or convalescent COVID-19. Both conserved end residues are part of each CDR3. The D gene is left open where the match is weak.

CDR3 length,V gene,D gene,J gene,CDR3 DNA,CDR3 protein
10,TRBV29-1,NA,TRBJ1-1,TGCAGCGTACGGGACACTGAAGCTTTCTTT,CSVRDTEAFF
14,TRBV5-4,NA,TRBJ1-2,TGTGCCAGCAGCTTGTTGTCAGGGGCTGGTGGCTACACCTTC,CASSLLSGAGGYTF
14,TRBV9,NA,TRBJ1-1,TGTGCCAGCAGCGTAGGACAGTCTAACACTGAAGCTTTCTTT,CASSVGQSNTEAFF
13,TRBV5-1,NA,TRBJ1-1,TGCGCCAGCAGCTACTGGGGGGGCACTGAAGCTTTCTTT,CASSYWGGTEAFF
18,TRBV4-2,NA,TRBJ1-2,TGTGCCAGCAGCCAAGAGGGTAAAGCGGGGGCCCTATACTATGGCTACACCTTC,CASSQEGKAGALYYGYTF
15,TRBV7-3,TRBD1,TRBJ1-4,TGTGCCAGCAGCCTCTCGGGACAGCCTAATGAAAAACTGTTTTTT,CASSLSGQPNEKLFF
14,TRBV11-1,NA,TRBJ2-5,TGTGCCAGCAGAGATACCGGGTCCCAAGAGACCCAGTACTTC,CASRDTGSQETQYF
15,TRBV6-5,TRBD1,TRBJ1-4,TGTGCCAGCAGCAAACGACAGGGGAAAGATGAAAAACTGTTTTTT,CASSKRQGKDEKLFF
15,TRBV5-1,TRBD1,TRBJ2-3,TGCGCCAGCAGCTTGAGGACAGGGCCCCCAGATACGCAGTATTTT,CASSLRTGPPDTQYF
15,TRBV7-2,TRBD1,TRBJ1-5,TGTGCCAGCAGCTACTGGACAGGGACCAATCAGCCCCAGCATTTT,CASSYWTGTNQPQHF
19,TRBV28,TRBD1,TRBJ1-4,TGTGCCAGCAGTTTTGTCCATCCGGGACAGGGGTTGGCTAATGAAAAACTGTTTTTT,CASSFVHPGQGLANEKLFF
13,TRBV30,NA,TRBJ1-5,TGTGCCTGGAGTATAGATAGCAATCAGCCCCAGCATTTT,CAWSIDSNQPQHF
15,TRBV10-3,TRBD1,TRBJ1-1,TGTGCCATCAGTGATAATGACAGGGCCGGCACTGAAGCTTTCTTT,CAISDNDRAGTEAFF
15,TRBV5-4,NA,TRBJ1-2,TGTGCCAGCAGCGCCGACAGCTCCTTCCGCTATGGCTACACCTTC,CASSADSSFRYGYTF
17,TRBV6-2/TRBV6-3,NA,TRBJ2-2,TGTGCCAGCAGTTACCCCCTCCGGCTAGTTGACGCCGGGGAGCTGTTTTTT,CASSYPLRLVDAGELFF
13,TRBV11-3,TRBD1,TRBJ2-7,TGTGCCAGCAGCACCGGACAGGGACGCGAGCAGTACTTC,CASSTGQGREQYF
16,TRBV28,NA,TRBJ1-2,TGTGCCAGCAGTCCCGCAACACGGGGGGCGACCTATGGCTACACCTTC,CASSPATRGATYGYTF
14,TRBV10-3,TRBD1,TRBJ2-7,TGTGCCACCAACCTCGGGGACAGAACCTACGAGCAGTACTTC,CATNLGDRTYEQYF